This record looks at one T cell receptor (beta chain) sequence and its context. These data belong to a study of blood T cell repertoires in COVID-19. Study at large: Some COVID-19 samples were acute and others convalescent; all came from the United States, Italy and Spain.

As handled by the study authors: Reference gene primer amplification yielded estimated nucleated cell counts. Using immunoSEQ multiplex PCR, the repertoire was profiled, and TCRdb retains in-frame clones only, with some absent. V and J calls and clone size are given by that table; D and trimming were obtained from the DNA. The sample yields about 160,000 clones, approximately 85% seen once. Germline V gene lookup returns CDR1 SGHRS and CDR2 YFSETQ. This CDR3 spans 14 amino acids. J was trimmed by 9 bases and V by 8 bases; bases with no gene match: 11. The receptor's source is a man aged 60 to 75 with active or convalescent COVID-19. The chain carries TRBV5-1 and TRBJ1-6; 7 bases fit TRBD1. The sequenced sample consisted of peripheral blood. The CDR3 reads CASSPTGVSSPLHF. The DNA for the CDR3 is TGCGCCAGTTCCCCTACAGGGGTTAGTTCACCCCTCCACTTT.